These 14 T cell receptor beta chains originate from one sample sequenced in a study of blood T cells in healthy people across ages. Next came a second PCR, run for about 6 to 12 cycles, which used a sample-barcoded 5' primer along with a J-beta primer mix. TCRdb called the 5' RACE reads again in MiXCR, with one record for every CDR3 protein. The sample holds some 640,000 distinct CDR3 sequences, about 28% seen once. The sample comprised blood. The receptor set was obtained from a woman over 75 in good health.

This clonotype came up many times. The chain employs TRBV7-3 and TRBJ1-1; TRBD1 matches at 8 bases. The V gene end was trimmed by 2 bases and the J gene end by 8 bases; junction bases not matched to a gene: 7. Germline values: CDR1 SGHTA, CDR2 FQGTGA. CDR3 size: 14 residues. The CDR3 DNA sequence: TGTGCCAGCAGCTTAGGACAGGGCCAGGGGGAAGCTTTCTTT. Encoded protein: CASSLGQGQGEAFF.

This clonotype was found many times. The chain joins TRBV29-1 to TRBJ1-1; no definite D call. This CDR3 region has 12 residues. CDR1 is SQVTM and CDR2 is ANQGSEA in the germline V gene. In DNA, the CDR3 is TGCGCAACCACCCCTGGGATTACTGAAGCTTTCTTT. It specifies CATTPGITEAFF.

This chain connects TRBV7-9 to TRBJ2-1; TRBD2 matches at 7 bases. Germline CDR1 reads SEHNR; CDR2 reads FQNEAQ (reference sequence). This CDR3 has 16 residues. Trimming took 7 bases from V and 8 from J; bases not matched to a gene: 17. CDR3 DNA sequence: TGTGCCAGCACCCCAAGAAGGCTAGCGGCTAACGATGAGCAGTTCTTC. It yields the protein CASTPRRLAANDEQFF. The whole variable domain, filled in from reference TRBV7-9 and TRBJ2-1, reads DTGVSQNPRHKITKRGQNVTFRCDPISEHNRLYWYRQTLGQGPEFLTYFQNEAQLEKSRLLSDRFSAERPKGSFSTLEIQRTEQGDSAMYLCASTPRRLAANDEQFFGPGTRLTVL.

In its sample, this clonotype was seen many times. The rearrangement joins TRBV19 to TRBJ2-1, with 7 bases that match TRBD2. V dropped 1 base and J dropped 4; count of bases not matched to a gene: 7. Germline CDR1 is LNHDA and CDR2 is SQIVND (reference sequence). The CDR3 spans 16 residues. The CDR3 coding sequence is TGTGCCAGTAGTATAGGGGAGGGGAGCAGGTACAATGAGCAGTTCTTC. Residues: CASSIGEGSRYNEQFF.

This clonotype was detected many times. J is TRBJ2-5 and V is TRBV5-5; D might be TRBD2 (5 bases). Trimming shortened V by 4 bases and J by 4 bases, and 11 bases separated the two germline ends. Germline V gene sequence: CDR1 SGHKS, CDR2 YYEKEE (reference sequence). This CDR3 is 13 amino acids long. The chain's CDR3 is CASSRGPRETQYF. The CDR3 DNA reads TGTGCCAGCAGCCGAGGGCCCAGAGAGACCCAGTACTTC. Supplemented by reference TRBV5-5 and TRBJ2-5, the full variable domain reads DAGVTQSPTHLIKTRGQQVTLRCSPISGHKSVSWYQQVLGQGPQFIFQYYEKEERGRGNFPDRFSARQFPNYSSELNVNALLLGDSALYLCASSRGPRETQYFGPGTRLLVL.

In this sample, this clonotype turned up many times. V gene TRBV30 combines with J gene TRBJ2-5; TRBD2 matches at 7 bases. CDR1 is GTSNPN and CDR2 is SVGIG in the germline V gene (reference sequence). This CDR3 comprises 17 residues. Losses at the gene ends were 0 bases for V and 11 bases for J; bases not matched to a gene: 21. CDR3 sequence (DNA): TGTGCCTGGAGTGTCCAACGTATAGCGGGTGTCCCCCCCCAGCAGTACTTC. Translation gives CAWSVQRIAGVPPQQYF.

The V gene is TRBV12-3 or TRBV12-4, the J gene TRBJ2-3; perhaps TRBD1 as D (6 bases). V was clipped by 3 bases and J by 4 bases, with 14 bases between them. The CDR3 is 15 amino acids. The CDR3 sequence: CASSFGGPGADTQYF. Written as DNA, the CDR3 is TGTGCCAGCAGTTTTGGGGGCCCCGGAGCAGATACGCAGTATTTT.

This chain connects TRBV7-2 to TRBJ1-2, with D possibly being TRBD1 (5 bases). This CDR3 has 15 residues. The V and J ends lost 5 bases and 4 bases respectively, with 17 bases between them. Germline CDR1 reads SGHTA; CDR2 reads FQGNSA. CDR3 nucleotides: TGTGCCAGCAGCCCGGGGACGGAGGTCCCCTATGGCTACACCTTC. This encodes CASSPGTEVPYGYTF.

This clonotype has just a few counts. V and J are TRBV25-1 and TRBJ1-2; D might be TRBD1 (5 bases). The CDR3 extends over 14 amino acids. CDR1 and CDR2 from the germline V gene are MGHDK and SYGVNS. The ends were cut back, 2 bases at V and 2 bases at J, with 9 bases in the middle. The CDR3 DNA follows: TGTGCCAGCAGTGAAGGGGGTAACAACTATGGCTACACCTTC. Its translation: CASSEGGNNYGYTF.

The table lists this clonotype with a few counts. This chain joins TRBV6-1 and TRBJ1-5; possibly TRBD1 for D (6 bases). Trimming left V 8 bases short and J 2 bases short, with 13 bases between. The CDR3 consists of 14 residues. Germline V gene sequence: CDR1 MNHNS, CDR2 SASEGT. This CDR3 reads CASLGAGGNQPQHF. The CDR3 DNA follows: TGTGCCAGCCTGGGGGCAGGTGGCAATCAGCCCCAGCATTTT.

This clonotype has a count of ten or more. The chain links TRBV6-2 or TRBV6-3 to TRBJ2-3; the match to TRBD2 covers 8 bases. The CDR3 consists of 15 residues. The germline V gene encodes CDR1 MNHEY and CDR2 SVGEGT. With V trimmed by 7 bases and J by 4 bases, 10 bases remained unmatched. The CDR3: CASIQIPGGADTQYF. CDR3 in DNA: TGTGCCAGCATCCAAATCCCCGGGGGGGCAGATACGCAGTATTTT.

V is TRBV19 and J is TRBJ1-1, with 7 bases aligning to TRBD1. Germline CDR1 and CDR2: LNHDA and SQIVND (reference sequence). This CDR3 is built from 13 residues. V lost 3 bases and J lost 4; bases outside the gene matches: 2. The CDR3 loop reads CASSMTGSTEAFF. The DNA for the CDR3 is TGTGCCAGTAGTATGACAGGGAGCACTGAAGCTTTCTTT.

This clonotype has a count of ten or more. The gene calls are TRBV4-1 and TRBJ2-6; weak D call: TRBD1 (6 bases). In germline, CDR1 is MGHRA, CDR2 YSYEKL. The germline V and J ends were trimmed by 8 bases and 0 bases, with 14 bases remaining between them. This CDR3 region has 16 residues. Here the CDR3 DNA reads TGCGCCAGCCGTCAGGGGTCCGGCTCTGGGGCCAACGTCCTGACTTTC. The encoded protein is CASRQGSGSGANVLTF.

The gene calls are TRBV2 and TRBJ2-5; D call uncertain. Trimming pared 6 bases from V and 7 bases from J, leaving 15 bases between. This CDR3 is 13 amino acids long. Germline assignment: CDR1 SNHLY and CDR2 FYNNEI. The CDR3 nucleotides read TGTGCCAGCAGAGGCGACCGGCGAGGGACCCAGTACTTC. It encodes CASRGDRRGTQYF. Using reference TRBV2 and TRBJ2-5 for the parts outside the CDR3, the full variable domain is EPEVTQTPSHQVTQMGQEVILRCVPISNHLYFYWYRQILGQKVEFLVSFYNNEISEKSEIFDDQFSVERPDGSNFTLKIRSTKLEDSAMYFCASRGDRRGTQYFGPGTRLLVL.